The text below deals with one TCR beta chain. All enrollees were roughly 18 to 89 years old and from about two dozen US areas. Cohort allocation depended upon clinical history that participants reported. Two consecutive negative NP/OP PCR tests, clearance, or resolved symptoms defined Cohort 3 recovery. Per the germline V gene, CDR1 is MGHRA and CDR2 is YSYEKL. With 1 base clipped from V and 0 bases from J, the junction kept 6 bases outside the gene matches. The CDR3 sequence is 16 residues long. Using immunoSEQ multiplex PCR, the repertoire was profiled, and TCRdb retains in-frame clones only, with some absent. The sample contains about 400,000 clones, roughly 87% of which appear only once. The sample originates from a study of blood T cell repertoires in COVID-19. The overall study: In each case, the material was cDNA or gDNA derived from T cells, B-cell-depleted T cells, or PBMCs.

The specimen was PBMCs or T cells enriched from blood (not recorded which). The chain has TRBV4-1 and TRBJ2-7; 7 nucleotides align to TRBD2. The receptor's source is a woman aged 25 to 39 who had recovered from COVID-19. CDR3 DNA sequence: TGCGCCAGCAGCCAAGGTGGGGGGGGAAGCTCCTACGAGCAGTACTTC. Its protein product is CASSQGGGGSSYEQYF.